Reported below is one T cell receptor (beta chain). Its specificity is unknown. The data stem from a study of cytomegalovirus exposure and HLA in healthy donors. Findings and caveats of the study: Evidence from a later analysis indicated that most CMV-associated TCR beta chains looked HLA-restricted.

Vbeta (60) and Jbeta (13) primers were used in the PCR. Some clones are missing from TCRdb's copy, which holds only in-frame ones; the method was immunoSEQ multiplex PCR. The repertoire consists of 120,000 or so clones, with roughly 70% occurring once and the leading ten covering approximately 10%. The CDR3 runs to 16 residues. V gave up 4 bases and J gave up 4 bases; unmatched junction bases: 12. CDR1 is MDHEN, CDR2 SYDVKM, per germline. This clonotype was sampled from a woman between 45 and 65 years old in good health and CMV-seropositive. Sequencing was done on a sample of PBMCs. This chain joins TRBV28 and TRBJ1-1, with 7 bases fitting TRBD1. The DNA of the CDR3 is TGTGCCAGCAGTTGGATACAGGGGCCGACGGGCACTGAAGCTTTCTTT. Protein product: CASSWIQGPTGTEAFF. Together with reference TRBV28 and TRBJ1-1, the CDR3 gives the full variable domain: DVKVTQSSRYLVKRTGEKVFLECVQDMDHENMFWYRQDPGLGLRLIYFSYDVKMKEKGDIPEGYSVSREKKERFSLILESASTNQTSMYLCASSWIQGPTGTEAFFGQGTRLTVV.